This TCR beta chain was recorded in a study of vaccination effects on CD4 cells after COVID-19. Background on the study: Samples collected post-vaccine were obtained a median of 72 days after the second dose.

In germline, CDR1 is GTSNPN, CDR2 SVGIG (reference sequence). The CDR3 is made up of 14 amino acids. Losses at the gene ends were 3 bases for V and 4 bases for J; bases not matched to a gene: 8. Only in-frame clones appear in the TCRdb table, and some are missing; sequencing was by immunoSEQ multiplex PCR. The sample includes tens of thousands of clones, 72% of them seen just once. CD4+ T cells specific for antigen were expanded with viral peptide pools by the ViraFEST assay before sequencing. Isolating CD4+ T cells followed approximately 11 days of culture. Participants were given two doses of BNT162b2 or mRNA-1273 vaccine. Cells had half their medium changed to IL-2 medium on days 3 and 7. Study-wide results and limits: Researchers reported few convalescent patients and no early post-infection timepoints in the study.

On this clone itself: Antigen unknown.

The sequences come from CD4+ T cells from PBMCs cultured with HCoV-229E spike peptides, collected after COVID-19 vaccination. The rearrangement joins TRBV30 to TRBJ1-2; 7 positions match TRBD1. The TCR sequence derives from a human donor who received a COVID-19 vaccine. The CDR3 is CAWREEGASYGYTF. In nucleotides, the CDR3 is TGTGCCTGGAGGGAGGAGGGGGCGAGCTATGGCTACACCTTC.